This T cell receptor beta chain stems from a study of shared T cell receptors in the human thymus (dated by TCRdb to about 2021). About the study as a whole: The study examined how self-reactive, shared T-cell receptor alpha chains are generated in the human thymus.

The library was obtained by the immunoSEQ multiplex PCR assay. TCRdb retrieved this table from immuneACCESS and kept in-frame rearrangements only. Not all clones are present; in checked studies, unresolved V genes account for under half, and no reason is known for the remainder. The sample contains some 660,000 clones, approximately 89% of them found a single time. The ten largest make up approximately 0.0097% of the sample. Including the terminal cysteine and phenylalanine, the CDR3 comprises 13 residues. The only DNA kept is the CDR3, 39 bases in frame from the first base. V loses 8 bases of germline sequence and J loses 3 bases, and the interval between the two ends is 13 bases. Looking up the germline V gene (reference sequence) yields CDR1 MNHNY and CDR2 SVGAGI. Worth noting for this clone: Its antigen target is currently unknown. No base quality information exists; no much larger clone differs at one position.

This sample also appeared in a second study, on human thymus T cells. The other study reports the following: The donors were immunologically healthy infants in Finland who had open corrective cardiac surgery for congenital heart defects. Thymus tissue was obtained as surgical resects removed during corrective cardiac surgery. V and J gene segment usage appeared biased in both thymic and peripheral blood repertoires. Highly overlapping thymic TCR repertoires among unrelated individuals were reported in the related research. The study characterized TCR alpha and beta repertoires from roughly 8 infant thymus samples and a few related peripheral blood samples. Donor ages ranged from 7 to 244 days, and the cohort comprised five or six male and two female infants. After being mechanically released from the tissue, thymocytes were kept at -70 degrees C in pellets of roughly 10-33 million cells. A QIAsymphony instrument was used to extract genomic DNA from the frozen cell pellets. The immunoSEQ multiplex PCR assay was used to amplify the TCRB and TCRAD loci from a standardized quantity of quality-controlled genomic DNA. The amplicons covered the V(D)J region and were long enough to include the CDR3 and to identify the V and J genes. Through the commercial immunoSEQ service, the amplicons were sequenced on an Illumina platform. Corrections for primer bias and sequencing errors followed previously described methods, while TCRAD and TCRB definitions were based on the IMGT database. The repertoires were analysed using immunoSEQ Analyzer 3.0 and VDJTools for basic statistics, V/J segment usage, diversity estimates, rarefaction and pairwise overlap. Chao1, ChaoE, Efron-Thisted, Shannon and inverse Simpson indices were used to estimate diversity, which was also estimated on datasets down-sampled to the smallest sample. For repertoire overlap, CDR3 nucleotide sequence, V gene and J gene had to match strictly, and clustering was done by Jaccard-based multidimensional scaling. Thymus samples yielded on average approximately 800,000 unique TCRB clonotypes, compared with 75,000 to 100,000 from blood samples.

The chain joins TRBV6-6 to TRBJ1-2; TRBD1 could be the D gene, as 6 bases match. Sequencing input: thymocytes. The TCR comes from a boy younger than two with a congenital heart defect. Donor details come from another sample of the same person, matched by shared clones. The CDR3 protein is CASRPTGHYGYTF. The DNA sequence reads TGTGCCAGCCGTCCCACAGGGCACTATGGCTACACCTTC.